These 19 T cell receptor beta chains originate from one sample sequenced in a study of identical twins. Using its own MiXCR run on the 5' RACE reads, TCRdb lists one record per CDR3 protein. The table lists around 95,000 distinct CDR3 sequences, about 6.1% of them singletons. Sequenced material: memory T cells sorted from blood. Receptors were obtained from a woman aged 45-59 years in good health.

There are many counts of this clonotype. The chain uses TRBV7-6 and TRBJ1-4; D possibly corresponds to TRBD1 (6 bases). The CDR3 totals 15 residues. Germline V gene sequence: CDR1 SGHVS, CDR2 FNYEAQ. V lost 5 bases and J lost 4, with 14 bases in between. CDR3 amino acids: CASSPTTGLNEKLFF. In nucleotides, the CDR3 is TGTGCCAGCAGCCCCACTACAGGGCTTAATGAAAAACTGTTTTTT.

This clonotype was observed at least ten times. The CDR3 sequence: CSGGFGGLGQETQYF. The CDR3 DNA is TGCAGCGGAGGGTTTGGGGGATTGGGCCAAGAGACCCAGTACTTC. The chain combines TRBV29-1 with TRBJ2-5; possibly TRBD1 or TRBD2 for D (5 bases each). Germline V gene data show CDR1 as SQVTM and CDR2 as ANQGSEA. The CDR3 runs 15 residues. V lost 7 bases and J lost 1, with 19 bases in between.

This clonotype has just a few counts. As DNA, the CDR3 is TGCAGCGTTGGGGGAGCAGGGGGCGTAATCTATGGCTACACCTTC. Translated: CSVGGAGGVIYGYTF. The chain couples TRBV29-1 to TRBJ1-2, with TRBD1 matching over 8 bases. The J segment lost 4 bases and the V segment lost 4 bases, leaving 11 bases of the junction unmatched. The CDR3 runs 15 residues. Germline CDR1 is SQVTM and CDR2 is ANQGSEA.

There are many counts of this clonotype. V usage is TRBV11-2 and J usage is TRBJ1-2; D is unresolved. The germline V gene encodes CDR1 SGHAT and CDR2 FQNNGV. CDR3 length: 16 residues. The V gene lost 0 bases and the J gene lost 0 bases, with 11 bases spanning the gap. Written as DNA, the CDR3 is TGTGCCAGCAGCTTAGATACCCGAGTCACTAACTATGGCTACACCTTC. It specifies CASSLDTRVTNYGYTF.

Many counts were recorded for this clonotype. CDR3: CASSRDSNYGYTF. The CDR3 DNA is TGCGCCAGCAGCCGGGACTCCAACTATGGCTACACCTTC. The chain is built from TRBV4-1 and TRBJ1-2; a possible D gene is TRBD1 (5 bases). Germline V gene sequence: CDR1 MGHRA, CDR2 YSYEKL. The CDR3 runs 13 residues. Trimming removed 4 bases at V and 2 bases at J, with 8 bases between.

Many counts were recorded for this clonotype. The CDR3 does not close with the conserved phenylalanine or tryptophan, likely indicating a read error. It is unclear where the CDR3 begins or ends on the DNA, so no DNA is shown, and the CDR3 is as TCRdb lists it. The chain carries TRBV4-1 and TRBJ2-7; whether TRBD2, the table's D call, matches the DNA was not checked. Inclusive of both ends, the CDR3 amounts to 14 amino acids. In germline, CDR1 is MGHRA, CDR2 YSYEKL. CDR3 sequence: CASSQGTSGIPLIL.

The rearrangement joins TRBV5-1 to TRBJ2-4; possible D gene TRBD1, 6 bases. Germline CDR1 SGHRS, CDR2 YFSETQ. Trimming removed 0 bases from V and 5 bases from J, with 12 bases in between. There are 15 residues in the CDR3. The DNA for the CDR3 is TGCGCCAGCAGCTTGGGATTCAGGGGCGAAAACATTCAGTACTTC. It translates to CASSLGFRGENIQYF.

The chain carries TRBV19 and TRBJ1-1; 7 bases fit TRBD1. Germline V gene data show CDR1 as LNHDA and CDR2 as SQIVND (reference sequence). Trimming at V came to 7 bases and at J to 4 bases, leaving 9 bases not matched to a gene. This CDR3 is 14 amino acids long. The CDR3 DNA sequence: TGTGCCAGTAAGGAGGGGGCGCGGGGCACTGAAGCTTTCTTT. This sequence encodes CASKEGARGTEAFF.

This clonotype turned up a few times. The V call is TRBV20-1, the J call TRBJ2-1; 8 nucleotides agree with TRBD2. In germline, CDR1 is DFQATT, CDR2 SNEGSKA (reference sequence). Trimming at V came to 4 bases and at J to 6 bases, leaving 8 bases not matched to a gene. This CDR3 contains 14 residues. The CDR3 nucleotides are TGCAGTGCTATCGGCGGGAGGAAAGGCAATGAGCAGTTCTTC. The encoded protein is CSAIGGRKGNEQFF.

This clonotype has a count of ten or more. The CDR3 DNA reads TGCGCCAGCAGCCTAGCGGGAGGACTTACTGAGCAGTTCTTC. This encodes CASSLAGGLTEQFF. The chain is built from TRBV5-1 and TRBJ2-1; 11 positions match TRBD2. Germline V CDR1 and CDR2: SGHRS, YFSETQ. The CDR3 covers 14 residues. J gave up 9 bases and V 4 bases, and 6 bases lay outside the gene matches.

The V call is TRBV19, the J call TRBJ2-2, with TRBD1 matching 7 bases. CDR1 is LNHDA, CDR2 SQIVND, per germline (reference sequence). This CDR3 region has 16 residues. V gave up 7 bases and J gave up 5 bases; unmatched junction bases: 13. CDR3 sequence: CASTALPGTVTGELFF. CDR3 DNA: TGTGCCAGTACCGCCCTCCCCGGGACAGTGACCGGGGAGCTGTTTTTT.

This clonotype was observed at least ten times. The chain joins TRBV20-1 to TRBJ2-5; 8 nucleotides match TRBD2. Germline V gene lookup returns CDR1 DFQATT and CDR2 SNEGSKA (reference sequence). The CDR3 totals 15 residues. J was trimmed by 4 bases and V by 0 bases; bases with no gene match: 7. The CDR3 region is CSARDGLAGLETQYF. CDR3 DNA: TGCAGTGCTAGAGATGGTCTAGCGGGTTTAGAGACCCAGTACTTC.

This clonotype occurred many times. This sequence joins TRBV7-8 and TRBJ2-5, with D uncertain. Per germline, CDR1 SGHVS and CDR2 FQNEAQ. Trimming took 2 bases from V and 5 from J, leaving 12 bases between them. There are 14 residues in the CDR3. This chain's CDR3 is CASSLTGNGETQYF. In nucleotides, the CDR3 is TGTGCCAGCAGCTTAACCGGAAATGGGGAGACCCAGTACTTC.

This chain joins TRBV14 and TRBJ2-1; 10 bases agree with TRBD2. V trimming: 3 bases; J trimming: 5 bases; junction bases outside the gene matches: 7. Germline values: CDR1 SGHDN, CDR2 FVKESK. The CDR3 contains 16 residues. The CDR3 DNA reads as TGTGCCAGCAGCCACGAGGGACTAGCGTACCACAATGAGCAGTTCTTC. Residues: CASSHEGLAYHNEQFF.

This clonotype was picked up many times. V usage is TRBV5-4 and J usage is TRBJ2-1; TRBD2 agrees at 9 bases. The CDR3 runs 16 residues. V lost 0 bases to trimming and J lost 2 bases; unmatched junction nucleotides: 3. Per germline, CDR1 SGHNT and CDR2 YYREEE (reference sequence). CDR3 nucleotides: TGTGCCAGCAGCTTGGAGCTAGCGGGACCCTACAATGAGCAGTTCTTC. It encodes CASSLELAGPYNEQFF.

The V gene is TRBV20-1, the J gene TRBJ2-1, with 8 bases lining up with TRBD2. V shed 5 bases, J shed 4 bases, and the junction held 4 bases outside the gene matches. CDR3 size: 13 residues. Per the germline V gene, CDR1 is DFQATT and CDR2 is SNEGSKA (reference sequence). CDR3 residues: CSAQRERYNEQFF. The CDR3 region has the DNA TGCAGTGCTCAGCGGGAGAGGTACAATGAGCAGTTCTTC.

Ten or more counts support this clonotype. The rearrangement uses TRBV9 and TRBJ1-2; possibly TRBD1 for D (6 bases). Germline lookup yields CDR1 SGDLS and CDR2 YYNGEE. Trimming removed 0 bases from V and 7 bases from J, with 10 bases in between. CDR3 length equals 13 residues. The CDR3 protein is CASSVAQGFGYTF. CDR3 in DNA: TGTGCCAGCAGCGTAGCTCAGGGGTTTGGCTACACCTTC.

This clonotype came up many times. This sequence joins TRBV4-2 and TRBJ1-1, with a possible D match to TRBD1 (5 bases). In germline, CDR1 is LGHNA, CDR2 YNFKEQ. This CDR3 region has 12 residues. Trimming took off 2 bases at V and 8 bases at J, with 9 bases between the two ends. CDR3 bases: TGTGCCAGCAGCCAACTAAACAGGGAAGCTTTCTTT. As protein: CASSQLNREAFF.

This clonotype was picked up many times. The genes are TRBV7-9 and TRBJ2-7; 7 positions match TRBD1. V was clipped by 5 bases and J by 3 bases; unmatched bases: 7. Germline V lookup: CDR1 SEHNR, CDR2 FQNEAQ (reference sequence). This CDR3 has 14 amino acids. The CDR3 DNA reads TGTGCCAGCAGCACCTGGGACAGCAACTACGAGCAGTACTTC. The encoded protein is CASSTWDSNYEQYF.